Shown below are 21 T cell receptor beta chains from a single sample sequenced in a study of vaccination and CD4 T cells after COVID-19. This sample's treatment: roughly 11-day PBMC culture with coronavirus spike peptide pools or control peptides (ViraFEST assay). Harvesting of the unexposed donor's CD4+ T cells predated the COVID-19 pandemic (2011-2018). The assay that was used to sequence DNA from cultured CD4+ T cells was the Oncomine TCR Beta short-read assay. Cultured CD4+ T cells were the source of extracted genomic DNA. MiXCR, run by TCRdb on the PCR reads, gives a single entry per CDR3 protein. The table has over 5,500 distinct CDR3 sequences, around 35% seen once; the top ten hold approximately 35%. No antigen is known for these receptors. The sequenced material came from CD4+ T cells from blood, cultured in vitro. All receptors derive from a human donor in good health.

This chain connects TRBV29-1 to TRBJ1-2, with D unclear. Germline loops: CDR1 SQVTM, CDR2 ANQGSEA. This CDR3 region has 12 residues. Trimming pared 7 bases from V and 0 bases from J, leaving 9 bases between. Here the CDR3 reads CSAAEANYGYTF. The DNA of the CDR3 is TGCAGCGCAGCGGAAGCTAACTATGGCTACACCTTC.

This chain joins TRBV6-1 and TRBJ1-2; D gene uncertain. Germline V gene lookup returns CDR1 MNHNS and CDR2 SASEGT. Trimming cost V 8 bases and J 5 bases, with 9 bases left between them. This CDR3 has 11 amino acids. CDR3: CASGNRYGYTF. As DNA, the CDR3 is TGTGCCAGCGGAAATCGGTATGGCTACACCTTC.

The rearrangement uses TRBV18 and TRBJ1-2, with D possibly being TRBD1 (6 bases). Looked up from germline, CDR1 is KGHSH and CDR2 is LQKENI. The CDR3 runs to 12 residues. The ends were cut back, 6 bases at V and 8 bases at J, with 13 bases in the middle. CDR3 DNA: TGTGCCAGCTCGCCAAACAGGGAAGGCTACACCTTC. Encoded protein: CASSPNREGYTF.

This CDR3 is CSASGQGIYEQYF. The CDR3 DNA reads TGCAGTGCTAGCGGTCAGGGGATCTACGAGCAGTACTTC. The chain has TRBV20-1 and TRBJ2-7; TRBD1 is a possible D gene (6 bases). The CDR3 spans 13 residues. From germline, CDR1 is DFQATT and CDR2 SNEGSKA (reference sequence). V was clipped by 3 bases and J by 3 bases, with 12 bases between them.

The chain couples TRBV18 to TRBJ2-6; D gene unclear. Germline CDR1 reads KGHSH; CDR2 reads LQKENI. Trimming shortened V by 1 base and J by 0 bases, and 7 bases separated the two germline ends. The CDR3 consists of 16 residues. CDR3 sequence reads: CASSPLAGSGANVLTF. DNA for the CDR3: TGTGCCAGCTCACCACTGGCTGGCTCTGGGGCCAACGTCCTGACTTTC.

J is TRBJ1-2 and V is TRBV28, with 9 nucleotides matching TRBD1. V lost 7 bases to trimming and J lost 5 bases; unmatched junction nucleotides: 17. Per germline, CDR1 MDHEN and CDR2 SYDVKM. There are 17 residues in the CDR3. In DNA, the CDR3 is TGTGCCAGCACCACCTTGTGGGGGACAGGGCTGGAATATGGCTACACCTTC. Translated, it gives CASTTLWGTGLEYGYTF.

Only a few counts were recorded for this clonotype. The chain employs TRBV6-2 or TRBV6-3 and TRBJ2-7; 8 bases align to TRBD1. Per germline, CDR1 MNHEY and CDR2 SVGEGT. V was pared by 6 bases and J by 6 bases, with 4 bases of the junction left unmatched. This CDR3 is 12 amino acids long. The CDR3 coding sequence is TGTGCCAGCAGCCTCGGGACAGGCGAGCAGTACTTC. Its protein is CASSLGTGEQYF.

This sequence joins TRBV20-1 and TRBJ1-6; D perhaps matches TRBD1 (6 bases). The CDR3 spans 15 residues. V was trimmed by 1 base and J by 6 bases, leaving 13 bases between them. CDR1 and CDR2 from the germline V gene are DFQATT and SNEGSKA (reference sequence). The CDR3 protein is CSARAGGQINSPLHF. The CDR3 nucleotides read TGCAGTGCTAGAGCGGGAGGACAGATTAATTCACCCCTCCACTTT.

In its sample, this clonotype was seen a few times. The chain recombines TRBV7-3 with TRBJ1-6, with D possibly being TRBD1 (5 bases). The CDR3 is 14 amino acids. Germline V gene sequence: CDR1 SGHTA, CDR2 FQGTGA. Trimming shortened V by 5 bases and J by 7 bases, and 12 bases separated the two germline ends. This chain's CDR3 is CASSPGIDNSPLHF. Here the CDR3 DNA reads TGTGCCAGCAGCCCAGGGATCGACAATTCACCCCTCCACTTT.

The CDR3 protein is CASSSPGNNSPLHF. CDR3 in DNA: TGTGCCAGCAGTTCCCCAGGGAATAATTCACCCCTCCACTTT. V and J are TRBV28 and TRBJ1-6; perhaps TRBD1 as D (5 bases). Germline CDR1 is MDHEN and CDR2 is SYDVKM. V gave up 4 bases and J gave up 5 bases, with 9 bases separating them. The CDR3 runs to 14 residues.

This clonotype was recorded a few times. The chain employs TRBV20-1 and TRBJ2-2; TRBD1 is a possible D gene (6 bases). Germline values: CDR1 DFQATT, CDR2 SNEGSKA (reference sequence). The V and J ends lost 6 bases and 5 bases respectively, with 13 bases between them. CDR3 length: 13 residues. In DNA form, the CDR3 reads TGCAGTGCAGCCCCAAGGGGGACCGGGGAGCTGTTTTTT. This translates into CSAAPRGTGELFF.

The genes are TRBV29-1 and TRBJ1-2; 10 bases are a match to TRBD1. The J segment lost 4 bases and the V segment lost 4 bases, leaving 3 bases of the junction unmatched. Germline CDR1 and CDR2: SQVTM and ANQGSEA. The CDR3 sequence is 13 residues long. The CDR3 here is CSVGGTGAYGYTF. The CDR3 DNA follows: TGCAGCGTTGGGGGGACAGGGGCCTATGGCTACACCTTC.

DNA for the CDR3: TGCAGTGCTCTCTCGGTGGACAGGGGAACTGAAGCTTTCTTT. Residues: CSALSVDRGTEAFF. The gene calls are TRBV20-1 and TRBJ1-1; 9 nucleotides match TRBD1. CDR3 length equals 14 residues. From germline, CDR1 is DFQATT and CDR2 SNEGSKA (reference sequence). Losses at the gene ends were 5 bases for V and 5 bases for J; bases not matched to a gene: 9.

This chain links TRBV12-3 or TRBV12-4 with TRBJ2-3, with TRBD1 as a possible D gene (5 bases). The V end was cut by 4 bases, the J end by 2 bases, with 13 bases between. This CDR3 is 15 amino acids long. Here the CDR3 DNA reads TGTGCCAGCAGTTCCGCAGGGCTGAACACAGATACGCAGTATTTT. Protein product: CASSSAGLNTDTQYF.

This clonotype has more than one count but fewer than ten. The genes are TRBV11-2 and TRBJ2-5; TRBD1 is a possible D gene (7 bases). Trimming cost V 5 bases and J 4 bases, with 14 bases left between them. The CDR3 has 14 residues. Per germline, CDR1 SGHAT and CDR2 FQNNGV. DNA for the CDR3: TGTGCCAGCAGCACCGGAGGGGGCGTAGAGACCCAGTACTTC. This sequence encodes CASSTGGGVETQYF.

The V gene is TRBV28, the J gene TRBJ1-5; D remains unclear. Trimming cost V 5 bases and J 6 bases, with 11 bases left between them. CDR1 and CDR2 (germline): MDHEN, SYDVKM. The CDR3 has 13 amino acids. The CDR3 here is CASSPGGPQPQHF. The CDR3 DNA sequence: TGTGCCAGCAGTCCGGGTGGACCTCAGCCCCAGCATTTT.

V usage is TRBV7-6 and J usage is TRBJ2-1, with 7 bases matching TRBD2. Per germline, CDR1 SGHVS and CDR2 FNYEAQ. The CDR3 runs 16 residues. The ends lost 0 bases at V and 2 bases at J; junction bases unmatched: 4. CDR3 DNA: TGTGCCAGCAGCTTAGCAATCCTAGCGGCCTACAATGAGCAGTTCTTC. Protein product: CASSLAILAAYNEQFF.

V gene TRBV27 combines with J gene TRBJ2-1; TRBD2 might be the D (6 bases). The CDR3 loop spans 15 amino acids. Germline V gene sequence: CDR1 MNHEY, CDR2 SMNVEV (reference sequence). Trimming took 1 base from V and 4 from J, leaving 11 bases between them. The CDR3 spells CASSLWGDGYNEQFF. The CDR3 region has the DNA TGTGCCAGCAGTTTATGGGGGGACGGATACAATGAGCAGTTCTTC.

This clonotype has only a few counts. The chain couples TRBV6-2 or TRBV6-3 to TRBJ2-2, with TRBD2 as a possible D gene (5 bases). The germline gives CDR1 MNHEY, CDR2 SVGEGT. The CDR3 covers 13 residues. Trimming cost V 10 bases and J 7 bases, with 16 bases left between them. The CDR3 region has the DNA TGTGCCACCCGGGCCTTCGCGGGCGGGGAGCTGTTTTTT. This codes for CATRAFAGGELFF.

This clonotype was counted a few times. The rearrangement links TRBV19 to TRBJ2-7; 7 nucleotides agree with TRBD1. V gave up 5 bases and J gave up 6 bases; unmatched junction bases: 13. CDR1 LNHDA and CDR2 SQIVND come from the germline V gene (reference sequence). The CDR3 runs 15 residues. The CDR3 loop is CASSPDRAWSGEQYF. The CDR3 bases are TGTGCCAGTAGTCCCGACAGGGCCTGGAGCGGCGAGCAGTACTTC.

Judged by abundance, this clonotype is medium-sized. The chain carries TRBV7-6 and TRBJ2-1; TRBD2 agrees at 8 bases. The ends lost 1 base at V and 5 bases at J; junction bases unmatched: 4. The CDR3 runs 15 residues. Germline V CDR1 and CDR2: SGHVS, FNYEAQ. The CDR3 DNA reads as TGTGCCAGCAGCTTAGTCCTAGCGGGTGACAATGAGCAGTTCTTC. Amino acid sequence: CASSLVLAGDNEQFF.